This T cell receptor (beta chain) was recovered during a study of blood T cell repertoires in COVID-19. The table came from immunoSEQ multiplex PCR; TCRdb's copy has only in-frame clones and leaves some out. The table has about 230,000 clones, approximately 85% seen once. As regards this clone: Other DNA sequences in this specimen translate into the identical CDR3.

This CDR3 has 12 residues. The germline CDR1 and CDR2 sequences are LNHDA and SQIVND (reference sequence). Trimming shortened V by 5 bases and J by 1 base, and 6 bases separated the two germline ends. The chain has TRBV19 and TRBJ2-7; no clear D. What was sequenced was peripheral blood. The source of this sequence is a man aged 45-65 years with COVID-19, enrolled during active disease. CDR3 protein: CASSPGSYEQYF. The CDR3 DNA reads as TGTGCCAGTAGTCCCGGTTCCTACGAGCAGTACTTC.